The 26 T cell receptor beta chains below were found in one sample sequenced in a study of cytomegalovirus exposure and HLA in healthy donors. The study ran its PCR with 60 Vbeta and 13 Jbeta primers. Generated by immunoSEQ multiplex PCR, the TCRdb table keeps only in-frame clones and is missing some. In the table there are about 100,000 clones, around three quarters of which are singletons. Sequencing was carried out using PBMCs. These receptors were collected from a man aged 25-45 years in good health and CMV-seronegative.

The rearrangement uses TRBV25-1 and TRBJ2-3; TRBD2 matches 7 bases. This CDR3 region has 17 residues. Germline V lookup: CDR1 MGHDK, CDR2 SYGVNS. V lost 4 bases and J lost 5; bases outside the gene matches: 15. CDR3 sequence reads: CASSGDSTSLRGDTQYF. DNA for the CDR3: TGTGCCAGCAGTGGGGACTCGACTAGCTTACGTGGAGATACGCAGTATTTT.

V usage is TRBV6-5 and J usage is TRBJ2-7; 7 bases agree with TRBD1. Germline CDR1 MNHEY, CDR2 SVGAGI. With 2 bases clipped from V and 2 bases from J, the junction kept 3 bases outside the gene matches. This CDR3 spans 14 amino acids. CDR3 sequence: CASSYRGPTYEQYF. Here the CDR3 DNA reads TGTGCCAGCAGTTACAGGGGGCCGACCTACGAGCAGTACTTC.

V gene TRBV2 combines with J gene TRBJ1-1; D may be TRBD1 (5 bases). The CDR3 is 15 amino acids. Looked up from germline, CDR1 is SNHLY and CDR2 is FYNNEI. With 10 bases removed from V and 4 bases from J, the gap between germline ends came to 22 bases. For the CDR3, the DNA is TGTGCCATGGAAGGGACTTTTGTCGGTATCACTGAAGCTTTCTTT. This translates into CAMEGTFVGITEAFF.

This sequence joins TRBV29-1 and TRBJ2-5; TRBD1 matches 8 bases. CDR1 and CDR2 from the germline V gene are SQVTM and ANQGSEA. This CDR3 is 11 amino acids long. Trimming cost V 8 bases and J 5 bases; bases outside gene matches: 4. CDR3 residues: CSYDRGETQYF. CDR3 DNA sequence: TGCAGCTACGACAGGGGTGAGACCCAGTACTTC.

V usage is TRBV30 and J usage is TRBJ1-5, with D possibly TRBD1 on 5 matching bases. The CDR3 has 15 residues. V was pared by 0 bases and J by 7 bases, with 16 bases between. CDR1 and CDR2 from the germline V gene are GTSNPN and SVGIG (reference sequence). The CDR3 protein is CAWSVGAISPQPQHF. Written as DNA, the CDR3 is TGTGCCTGGAGTGTAGGGGCAATCTCTCCGCAGCCCCAGCATTTT.

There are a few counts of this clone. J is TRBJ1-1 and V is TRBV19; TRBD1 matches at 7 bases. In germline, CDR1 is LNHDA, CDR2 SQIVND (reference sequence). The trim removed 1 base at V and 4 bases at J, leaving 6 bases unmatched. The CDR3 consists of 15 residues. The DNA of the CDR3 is TGTGCCAGTAGTATAGCCCGACAGGGAACCACTGAAGCTTTCTTT. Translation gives CASSIARQGTTEAFF. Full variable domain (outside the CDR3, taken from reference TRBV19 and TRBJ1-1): DGGITQSPKYLFRKEGQNVTLSCEQNLNHDAMYWYRQDPGQGLRLIYYSQIVNDFQKGDIAEGYSVSREKKESFPLTVTSAQKNPTAFYLCASSIARQGTTEAFFGQGTRLTVV.

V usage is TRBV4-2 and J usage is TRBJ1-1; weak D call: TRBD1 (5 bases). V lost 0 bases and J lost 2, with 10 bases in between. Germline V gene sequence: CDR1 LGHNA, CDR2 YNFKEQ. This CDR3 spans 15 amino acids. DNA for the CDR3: TGTGCCAGCAGCCAAGACGGGGGGACTAACACTGAAGCTTTCTTT. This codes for CASSQDGGTNTEAFF.

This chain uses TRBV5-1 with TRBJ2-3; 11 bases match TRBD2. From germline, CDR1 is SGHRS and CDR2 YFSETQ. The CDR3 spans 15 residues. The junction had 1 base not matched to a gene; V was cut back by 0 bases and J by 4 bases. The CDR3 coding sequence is TGCGCCAGCAGCTTGGCTAGCGGGGGGCCAGATACGCAGTATTTT. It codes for CASSLASGGPDTQYF.

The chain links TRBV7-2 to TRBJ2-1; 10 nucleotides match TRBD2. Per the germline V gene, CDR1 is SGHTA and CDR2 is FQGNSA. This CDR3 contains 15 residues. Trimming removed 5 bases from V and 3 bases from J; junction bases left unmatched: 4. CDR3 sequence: CASSQPSGSYNEQFF. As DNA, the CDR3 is TGTGCCAGCAGCCAGCCTAGCGGGAGCTACAATGAGCAGTTCTTC.

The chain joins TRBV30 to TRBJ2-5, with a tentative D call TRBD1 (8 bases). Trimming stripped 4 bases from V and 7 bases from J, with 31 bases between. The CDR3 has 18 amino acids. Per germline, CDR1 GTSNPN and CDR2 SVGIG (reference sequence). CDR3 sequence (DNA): TGTGCCTGGATGTCCCAGGGGGCAGGACTAGGGTTTGTGGGGACCCAGTACTTC. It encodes CAWMSQGAGLGFVGTQYF.

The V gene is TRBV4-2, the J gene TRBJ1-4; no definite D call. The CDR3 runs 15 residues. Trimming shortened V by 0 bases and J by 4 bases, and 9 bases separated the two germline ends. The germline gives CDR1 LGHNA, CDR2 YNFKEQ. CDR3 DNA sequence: TGTGCCAGCAGCCAAGACCCGGCGGGTAATGAAAAACTGTTTTTT. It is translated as CASSQDPAGNEKLFF.

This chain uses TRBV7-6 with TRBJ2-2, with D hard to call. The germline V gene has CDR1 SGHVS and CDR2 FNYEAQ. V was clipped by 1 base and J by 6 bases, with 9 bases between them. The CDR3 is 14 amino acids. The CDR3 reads CASSLGKEAGELFF. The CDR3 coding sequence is TGTGCCAGCAGCTTAGGAAAAGAGGCCGGGGAGCTGTTTTTT.

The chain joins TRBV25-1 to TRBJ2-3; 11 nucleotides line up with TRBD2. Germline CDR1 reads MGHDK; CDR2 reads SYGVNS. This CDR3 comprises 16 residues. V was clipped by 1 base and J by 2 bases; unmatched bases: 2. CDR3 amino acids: CASSELAGGTTDTQYF. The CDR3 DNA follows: TGTGCCAGCAGTGAATTAGCGGGAGGGACCACAGATACGCAGTATTTT.

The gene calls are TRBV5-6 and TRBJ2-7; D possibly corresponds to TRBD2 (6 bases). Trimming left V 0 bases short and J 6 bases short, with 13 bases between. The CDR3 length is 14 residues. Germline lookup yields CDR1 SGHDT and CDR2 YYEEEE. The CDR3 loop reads CASSLDPGVGEQYF. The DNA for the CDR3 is TGTGCCAGCAGCTTGGATCCGGGGGTGGGCGAGCAGTACTTC.

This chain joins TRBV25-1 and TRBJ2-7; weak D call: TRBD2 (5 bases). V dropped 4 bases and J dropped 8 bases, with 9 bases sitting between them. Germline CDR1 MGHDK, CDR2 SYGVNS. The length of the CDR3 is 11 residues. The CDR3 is CASSGDGKQYF. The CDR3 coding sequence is TGTGCCAGCAGTGGAGACGGGAAGCAGTACTTC.

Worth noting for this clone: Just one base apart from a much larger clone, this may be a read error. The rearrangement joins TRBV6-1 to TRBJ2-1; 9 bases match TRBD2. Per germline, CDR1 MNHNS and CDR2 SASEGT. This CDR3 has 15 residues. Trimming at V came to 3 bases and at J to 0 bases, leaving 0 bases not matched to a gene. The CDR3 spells CASSETSGSYNEQFF. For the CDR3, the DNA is TGTGCCAGCAGTGAGACTAGCGGCTCCTACAATGAGCAGTTCTTC.

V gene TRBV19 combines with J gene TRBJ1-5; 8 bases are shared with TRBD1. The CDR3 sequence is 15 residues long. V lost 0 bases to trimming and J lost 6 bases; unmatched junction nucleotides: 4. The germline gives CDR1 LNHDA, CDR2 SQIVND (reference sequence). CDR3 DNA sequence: TGTGCCAGTAGTATAGATCAAACAGGGGGTCAGCCCCAGCATTTT. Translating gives CASSIDQTGGQPQHF.

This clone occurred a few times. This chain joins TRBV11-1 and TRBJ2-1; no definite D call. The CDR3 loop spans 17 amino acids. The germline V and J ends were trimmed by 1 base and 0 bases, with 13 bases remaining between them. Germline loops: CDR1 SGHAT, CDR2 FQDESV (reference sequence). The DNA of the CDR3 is TGTGCCAGCAGCTTAGGCTCTAGGATCCGCTCCTACAATGAGCAGTTCTTC. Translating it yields CASSLGSRIRSYNEQFF.

Here the CDR3 reads CASSMGTGTGAGEQFF. CDR3 sequence (DNA): TGTGCCAGTAGTATGGGAACCGGGACAGGGGCAGGTGAGCAGTTCTTC. The rearrangement links TRBV19 to TRBJ2-1, with TRBD1 identical over 10 bases. Germline V CDR1 and CDR2: LNHDA, SQIVND (reference sequence). The CDR3 has 16 amino acids. V trimming: 3 bases; J trimming: 9 bases; junction bases outside the gene matches: 11.

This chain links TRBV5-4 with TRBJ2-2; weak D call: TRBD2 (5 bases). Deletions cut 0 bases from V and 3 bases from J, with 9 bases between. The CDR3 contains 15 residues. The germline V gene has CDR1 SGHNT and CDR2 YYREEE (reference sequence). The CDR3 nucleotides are TGTGCCAGCAGCTTGGTTCAGGAGGACACCGGGGAGCTGTTTTTT. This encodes CASSLVQEDTGELFF.

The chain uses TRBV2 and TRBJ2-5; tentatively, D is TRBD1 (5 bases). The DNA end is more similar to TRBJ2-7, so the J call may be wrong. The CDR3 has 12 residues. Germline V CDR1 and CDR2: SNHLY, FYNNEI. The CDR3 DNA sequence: TGTGCCAGCACAACGGACATCTACGAGCAGTACTTC. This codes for CASTTDIYEQYF.

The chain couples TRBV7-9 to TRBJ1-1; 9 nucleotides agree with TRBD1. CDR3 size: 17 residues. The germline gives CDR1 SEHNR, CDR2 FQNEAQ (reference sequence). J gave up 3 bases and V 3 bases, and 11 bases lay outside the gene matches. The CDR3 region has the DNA TGTGCCAGCAGCTTCCGGGACAGGGTCTTTTCGTACACTGAAGCTTTCTTT. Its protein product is CASSFRDRVFSYTEAFF. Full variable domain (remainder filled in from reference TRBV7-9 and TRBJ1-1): DTGVSQNPRHKITKRGQNVTFRCDPISEHNRLYWYRQTLGQGPEFLTYFQNEAQLEKSRLLSDRFSAERPKGSFSTLEIQRTEQGDSAMYLCASSFRDRVFSYTEAFFGQGTRLTVV.

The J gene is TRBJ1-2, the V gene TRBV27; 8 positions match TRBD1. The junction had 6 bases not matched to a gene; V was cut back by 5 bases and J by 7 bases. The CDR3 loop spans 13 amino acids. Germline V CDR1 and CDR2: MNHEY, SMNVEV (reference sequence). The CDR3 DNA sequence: TGTGCCAGCAGTAGCCAGGGGGCGCGTGGCTACACCTTC. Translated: CASSSQGARGYTF.

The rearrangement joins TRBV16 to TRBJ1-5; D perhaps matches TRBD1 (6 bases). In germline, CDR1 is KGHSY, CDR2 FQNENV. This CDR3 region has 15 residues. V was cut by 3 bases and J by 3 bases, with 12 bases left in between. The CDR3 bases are TGTGCCAGCAGCCATTCGGGGGGCCTCAATCAGCCCCAGCATTTT. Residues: CASSHSGGLNQPQHF. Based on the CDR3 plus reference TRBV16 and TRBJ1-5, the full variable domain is GEEVAQTPKHLVRGEGQKAKLYCAPIKGHSYVFWYQQVLKNEFKFLISFQNENVFDETGMPKERFSAKCLPNSPCSLEIQATKLEDSAVYFCASSHSGGLNQPQHFGDGTRLSIL.

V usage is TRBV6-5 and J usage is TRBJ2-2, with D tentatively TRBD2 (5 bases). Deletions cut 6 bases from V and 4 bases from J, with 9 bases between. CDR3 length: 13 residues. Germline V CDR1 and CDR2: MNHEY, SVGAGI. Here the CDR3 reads CASSPEGTGELFF. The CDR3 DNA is TGTGCCAGCAGCCCCGAGGGCACCGGGGAGCTGTTTTTT.

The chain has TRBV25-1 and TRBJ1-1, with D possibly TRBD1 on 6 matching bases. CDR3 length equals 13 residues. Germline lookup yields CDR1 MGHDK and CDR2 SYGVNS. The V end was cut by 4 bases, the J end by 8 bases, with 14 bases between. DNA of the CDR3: TGTGCCAGCAGTGGAAACAGGGAACCCGAAGCTTTCTTT. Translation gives CASSGNREPEAFF.